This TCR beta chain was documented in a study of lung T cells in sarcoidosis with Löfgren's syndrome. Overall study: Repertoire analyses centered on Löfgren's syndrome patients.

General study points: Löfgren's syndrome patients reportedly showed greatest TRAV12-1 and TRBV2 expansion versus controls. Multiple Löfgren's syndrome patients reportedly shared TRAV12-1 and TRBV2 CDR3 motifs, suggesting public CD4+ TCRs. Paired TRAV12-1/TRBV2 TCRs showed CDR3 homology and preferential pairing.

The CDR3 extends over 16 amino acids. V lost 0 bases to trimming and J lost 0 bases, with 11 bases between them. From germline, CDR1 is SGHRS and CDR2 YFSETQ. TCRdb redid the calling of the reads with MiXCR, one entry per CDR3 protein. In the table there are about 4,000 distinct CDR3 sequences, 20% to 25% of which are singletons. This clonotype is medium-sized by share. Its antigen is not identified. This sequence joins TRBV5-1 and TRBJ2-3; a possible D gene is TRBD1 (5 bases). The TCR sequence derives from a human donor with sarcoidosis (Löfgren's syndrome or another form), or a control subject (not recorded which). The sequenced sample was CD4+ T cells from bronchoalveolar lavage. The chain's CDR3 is CASSLGQWSSTDTQYF. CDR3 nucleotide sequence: TGCGCCAGCAGCTTGGGACAGTGGAGTAGCACAGATACGCAGTATTTT.